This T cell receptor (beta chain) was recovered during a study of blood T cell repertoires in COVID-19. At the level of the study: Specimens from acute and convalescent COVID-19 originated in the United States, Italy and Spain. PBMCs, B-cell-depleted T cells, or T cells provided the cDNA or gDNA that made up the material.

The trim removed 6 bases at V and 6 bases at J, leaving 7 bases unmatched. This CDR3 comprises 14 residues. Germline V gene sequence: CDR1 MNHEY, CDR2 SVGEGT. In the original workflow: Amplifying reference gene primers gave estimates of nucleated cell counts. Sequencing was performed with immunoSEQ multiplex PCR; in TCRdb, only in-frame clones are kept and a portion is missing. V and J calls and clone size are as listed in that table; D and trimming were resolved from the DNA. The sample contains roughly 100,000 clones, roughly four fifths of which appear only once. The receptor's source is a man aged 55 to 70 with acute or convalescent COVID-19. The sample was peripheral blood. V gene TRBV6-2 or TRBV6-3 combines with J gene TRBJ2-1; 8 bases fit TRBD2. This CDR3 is CASSPAGTSNEQFF. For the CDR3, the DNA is TGTGCCAGCAGCCCCGCCGGGACTAGCAATGAGCAGTTCTTC.